Below, 5 T cell receptor beta chains from the same sample are listed, as sequenced in a study of cytomegalovirus exposure and HLA in healthy donors. A multiplex PCR was run with 60 Vbeta primers and 13 Jbeta primers. TCRdb keeps only in-frame clones here, not all; method: immunoSEQ multiplex PCR. The sample comprises about 190,000 clones, around 77% of which are singletons, and roughly 1.5% rests with the top ten. Sequenced: PBMCs. The source is a woman aged 18-29 years in good health and CMV-seronegative.

V usage is TRBV7-3 and J usage is TRBJ2-2; TRBD2 matches at 8 bases. Germline V CDR1 and CDR2: SGHTA, FQGTGA. CDR3 length: 16 amino acids. V trimming: 0 bases; J trimming: 3 bases; junction bases outside the gene matches: 3. The CDR3 spells CASSLTSGTYTGELFF. The CDR3 bases are TGTGCCAGCAGCTTAACTAGCGGGACATACACCGGGGAGCTGTTTTTT.

This clone was counted a few times. The CDR3 region is CASSPGEVYGYTF. CDR3 nucleotides: TGTGCCAGCAGCCCGGGTGAGGTCTATGGCTACACCTTC. The genes are TRBV5-6 and TRBJ1-2, with D hard to call. V lost 4 bases and J lost 4, with 11 bases in between. This CDR3 is 13 amino acids long. Germline loops: CDR1 SGHDT, CDR2 YYEEEE.

The rearrangement uses TRBV27 and TRBJ2-7, with TRBD1 matching over 10 bases. Germline assignment: CDR1 MNHEY and CDR2 SMNVEV (reference sequence). The V gene end was trimmed by 6 bases and the J gene end by 2 bases; junction bases not matched to a gene: 7. This CDR3 is built from 15 residues. CDR3 sequence (DNA): TGTGCCAGCAGCCAGGGACAGGGGATCACCTACGAGCAGTACTTC. Translating it yields CASSQGQGITYEQYF.

This clone was detected once. The chain couples TRBV10-3 to TRBJ2-3; D call uncertain. Germline CDR1 is ENHRY and CDR2 is SYGVKD. The CDR3 has 12 residues. The V end was cut by 4 bases, the J end by 0 bases, with 2 bases between. The CDR3 region has the DNA TGTGCCATCAGTGCAAGCACAGATACGCAGTATTTT. Protein product: CAISASTDTQYF.

The chain has TRBV7-3 and TRBJ2-3; 9 bases align to TRBD2. CDR3 length equals 17 residues. The germline CDR1 and CDR2 sequences are SGHTA and FQGTGA. With V trimmed by 0 bases and J by 5 bases, 9 bases remained unmatched. For the CDR3, the DNA is TGTGCCAGCAGCTTAACCCCCGCGGGGGGGTATAGAGATACGCAGTATTTT. This translates into CASSLTPAGGYRDTQYF.